Below are 29 T cell receptor beta chains sequenced from a single sample in a study of control samples from healthy donors and cancer patients. Measured with immunoSEQ multiplex PCR; TCRdb has only the in-frame clones, and not every one. Of approximately 70,000 clones in the sample, around four fifths were seen once. Sample: blood. All receptors come from a man over 45 in good health.

The chain uses TRBV7-2 and TRBJ2-5; D remains unclear. Trimming pared 1 base from V and 4 bases from J, leaving 16 bases between. The germline gives CDR1 SGHTA, CDR2 FQGNSA. The CDR3 loop spans 16 amino acids. The CDR3 spells CASSLELGSRGETQYF. CDR3 bases: TGTGCCAGCAGCTTAGAATTGGGATCCAGAGGAGAGACCCAGTACTTC. The variable domain in full, with the rest retrieved from reference TRBV7-2 and TRBJ2-5, is GAGVSQSPSNKVTEKGKDVELRCDPISGHTALYWYRQSLGQGLEFLIYFQGNSAPDKSGLPSDRFSAERTGGSVSTLTIQRTQQEDSAVYLCASSLELGSRGETQYFGPGTRLLVL.

The chain links TRBV14 to TRBJ2-3, with D unresolved. Germline lookup yields CDR1 SGHDN and CDR2 FVKESK. V shed 2 bases and J shed 4 bases, with 10 bases lying between them. CDR3 length equals 14 residues. CDR3 amino acids: CASSQTFGADTQYF. The CDR3 DNA reads as TGTGCCAGCAGCCAAACCTTTGGCGCAGATACGCAGTATTTT.

The chain joins TRBV7-9 to TRBJ1-4; D is ambiguous. Between the trimmed V and J ends, which lost 3 bases and 10 bases, there was a span of 9 bases. CDR1 is SEHNR, CDR2 FQNEAQ, per germline (reference sequence). CDR3 length equals 12 residues. In DNA form, the CDR3 reads TGTGCCAGCAGCTTCCTAGAGGGAAAACTGTTTTTT. Protein product: CASSFLEGKLFF.

The chain employs TRBV5-1 and TRBJ2-1; D is uncertain. V was pared by 1 base and J by 10 bases, with 6 bases between. The length of the CDR3 is 11 residues. CDR1 is SGHRS, CDR2 YFSETQ, per germline. CDR3 region: CASSLQREQFF. CDR3 sequence (DNA): TGCGCCAGCAGCTTGCAGAGGGAGCAGTTCTTC.

The J gene is TRBJ1-3, the V gene TRBV7-2, with a weak D call TRBD1 (6 bases). The CDR3 is 16 residues long. V lost 1 base to trimming and J lost 2 bases, with 12 bases between them. Per germline, CDR1 SGHTA and CDR2 FQGNSA. The CDR3 DNA reads as TGTGCCAGCAGCTTAGAGGGGGGTAGAACTGGAAACACCATATATTTT. Translated: CASSLEGGRTGNTIYF.

J is TRBJ1-1 and V is TRBV27; D call uncertain. V lost 2 bases to trimming and J lost 5 bases, with 9 bases between them. The CDR3 is made up of 13 amino acids. Germline V CDR1 and CDR2: MNHEY, SMNVEV (reference sequence). CDR3 residues: CASSLDEVTEAFF. CDR3 sequence (DNA): TGTGCCAGCAGTTTAGATGAGGTGACTGAAGCTTTCTTT.

The chain carries TRBV5-4 and TRBJ2-3; 7 positions match TRBD1. Germline lookup yields CDR1 SGHNT and CDR2 YYREEE (reference sequence). Trimming removed 4 bases from V and 6 bases from J; junction bases left unmatched: 14. The CDR3 contains 16 residues. In DNA form, the CDR3 reads TGTGCCAGCAGCCAAAGGACAGGACCAGTAATGGATACGCAGTATTTT. Its translation: CASSQRTGPVMDTQYF.

The V call is TRBV11-2, the J call TRBJ1-6; D is ambiguous. Trimming pared 1 base from V and 7 bases from J, leaving 11 bases between. The V gene's germline CDR1 is SGHAT and CDR2 FQNNGV. This CDR3 spans 15 amino acids. CDR3 nucleotides: TGTGCCAGCAGCTTAGTTCTGACTCGGAATTCACCCCTCCACTTT. Its translation is CASSLVLTRNSPLHF.

The rearrangement joins TRBV30 to TRBJ2-4; possible D gene TRBD1, 5 bases. The V end was cut by 2 bases, the J end by 2 bases, with 16 bases between. CDR3 length equals 16 residues. Per germline, CDR1 GTSNPN and CDR2 SVGIG (reference sequence). This chain's CDR3 is CAWSRGDGLTKNIQYF. The CDR3 DNA is TGTGCCTGGAGTAGGGGTGACGGGTTAACCAAAAACATTCAGTACTTC.

V is TRBV28 and J is TRBJ2-1; 9 nucleotides line up with TRBD2. J lost 4 bases, V lost 6 bases, and 7 bases had no gene match. This CDR3 is 15 amino acids long. CDR1 is MDHEN and CDR2 is SYDVKM in the germline V gene. The CDR3: CASRPSGVRYNEQFF. The CDR3 bases are TGTGCCAGCAGACCTAGCGGGGTGCGATACAATGAGCAGTTCTTC.

This clone was observed a few times. The rearrangement joins TRBV7-3 to TRBJ2-1, with 10 bases that match TRBD2. V was clipped by 4 bases and J by 4 bases; unmatched bases: 1. The CDR3 spans 14 residues. Germline-derived CDR1 and CDR2 are SGHTA and FQGTGA. The CDR3 loop reads CASSSAGGYNEQFF. In DNA form, the CDR3 reads TGTGCCAGCAGCTCAGCGGGAGGGTACAATGAGCAGTTCTTC.

The chain carries TRBV28 and TRBJ2-7, with TRBD1 identical over 8 bases. The CDR3 is made up of 15 amino acids. The germline V gene has CDR1 MDHEN and CDR2 SYDVKM. With V trimmed by 4 bases and J by 1 base, 6 bases remained unmatched. The CDR3, as DNA: TGTGCCAGCAGTTCGACAGGGGCCCCTTCCTACGAGCAGTACTTC. Its protein is CASSSTGAPSYEQYF.

V usage is TRBV18 and J usage is TRBJ1-3; unclear D gene. This CDR3 contains 14 residues. Germline CDR1 and CDR2: KGHSH and LQKENI. V shed 2 bases and J shed 1 base, with 6 bases lying between them. This CDR3 reads CASSPGGSGNTIYF. CDR3 DNA sequence: TGTGCCAGCTCACCAGGAGGATCTGGAAACACCATATATTTT.

This clone was observed a handful of times. The chain uses TRBV19 and TRBJ2-1, with D hard to call. The CDR3 sequence is 12 residues long. V gave up 5 bases and J gave up 3 bases, with 5 bases separating them. Germline V gives CDR1 LNHDA, CDR2 SQIVND (reference sequence). The CDR3: CASSPDYNEQFF. The CDR3 nucleotides read TGTGCCAGTAGTCCAGACTACAATGAGCAGTTCTTC.

V is TRBV10-3 and J is TRBJ1-1; 8 bases fit TRBD1. The V and J ends lost 4 bases and 11 bases, in that order; junction bases with no gene match: 6. The CDR3 sequence is 12 residues long. Germline V gene data show CDR1 as ENHRY and CDR2 as SYGVKD. CDR3 region: CAISAQGVEAFF. The CDR3 DNA follows: TGTGCCATCAGTGCACAGGGGGTGGAGGCTTTCTTT.

The chain recombines TRBV19 with TRBJ2-2; 10 nucleotides line up with TRBD2. The CDR3 is 15 residues long. Germline V lookup: CDR1 LNHDA, CDR2 SQIVND (reference sequence). With V trimmed by 8 bases and J by 7 bases, 10 bases remained unmatched. CDR3 in amino acids: CASQRLAGSGGELFF. The CDR3 region has the DNA TGTGCCAGTCAACGACTAGCGGGTTCCGGCGGGGAGCTGTTTTTT. Full variable domain (missing parts from reference TRBV19 and TRBJ2-2): DGGITQSPKYLFRKEGQNVTLSCEQNLNHDAMYWYRQDPGQGLRLIYYSQIVNDFQKGDIAEGYSVSREKKESFPLTVTSAQKNPTAFYLCASQRLAGSGGELFFGEGSRLTVL.

This chain links TRBV19 with TRBJ2-4, with a tentative D call TRBD2 (5 bases). The V gene lost 6 bases and the J gene lost 2 bases, with 14 bases spanning the gap. The CDR3 sequence is 15 residues long. Germline V gives CDR1 LNHDA, CDR2 SQIVND (reference sequence). CDR3 sequence (DNA): TGTGCCAGTAGCCTCGAGCAGACTACCAAAAACATTCAGTACTTC. Translated: CASSLEQTTKNIQYF.

The chain joins TRBV2 to TRBJ1-1, with a weak D call TRBD1 (6 bases). This CDR3 is 14 amino acids long. Germline CDR1 SNHLY, CDR2 FYNNEI. V shed 1 base and J shed 8 bases, with 14 bases lying between them. The CDR3 reads CASSEGTAGPEAFF. Written as DNA, the CDR3 is TGTGCCAGCAGTGAAGGGACAGCAGGTCCCGAAGCTTTCTTT.

The chain employs TRBV18 and TRBJ1-4; D remains unclear. Per germline, CDR1 KGHSH and CDR2 LQKENI. The CDR3 length is 16 residues. The V end lost 0 bases, the J end lost 4 bases, and 12 bases lay between the germline ends. This CDR3 is CASSPPGSRLNEKLFF. The CDR3 DNA is TGTGCCAGCTCACCACCGGGGAGCAGGCTTAATGAAAAACTGTTTTTT.

V usage is TRBV7-2 and J usage is TRBJ2-3, with 8 bases matching TRBD2. The CDR3 contains 13 residues. Trimming at V came to 5 bases and at J to 10 bases, leaving 8 bases not matched to a gene. Germline lookup yields CDR1 SGHTA and CDR2 FQGNSA. The CDR3 here is CASSPSSGTAQYF. CDR3 sequence (DNA): TGTGCCAGCAGCCCCAGTAGCGGGACGGCGCAGTATTTT.

DNA for the CDR3: TGCGCCAGCAGTCAATCACCAGTCCCAAGCTCCTACAATGAGCAGTTCTTC. Residues: CASSQSPVPSSYNEQFF. This rearrangement joins TRBV23-1 to TRBJ2-1; D gene uncertain. TRBV23-1 is identified as an open reading frame with a role that is uncertain. This CDR3 comprises 17 residues. The V end was cut by 0 bases, the J end by 0 bases, with 12 bases between.

This chain links TRBV3-1 (or the pseudogene TRBV3-2) with TRBJ1-1; a weak D match, TRBD1 (5 bases). Trimming shortened V by 4 bases and J by 0 bases, and 9 bases separated the two germline ends. This CDR3 has 14 residues. CDR1 is LGHDT and CDR2 is YNNKEL in the germline V gene (reference sequence). Written as DNA, the CDR3 is TGTGCCAGCAGCCCGGGACTGGTGAACACTGAAGCTTTCTTT. It encodes CASSPGLVNTEAFF.

The J gene is TRBJ2-3, the V gene TRBV9; D is possibly TRBD1 (6 bases). The germline gives CDR1 SGDLS, CDR2 YYNGEE. Trimming removed 0 bases from V and 4 bases from J, with 12 bases in between. This CDR3 is built from 15 residues. The CDR3 coding sequence is TGTGCCAGCAGCGTAGAACAGGGCTGGGCAGATACGCAGTATTTT. Amino acid sequence: CASSVEQGWADTQYF.

This sequence joins TRBV25-1 and TRBJ2-2; D unresolved. Trimming took 4 bases from V and 6 from J, leaving 15 bases between them. The CDR3 loop spans 15 amino acids. Per germline, CDR1 MGHDK and CDR2 SYGVNS. DNA for the CDR3: TGTGCCAGCAGTGCCACGGTGGCTCAGTCCGGGGAGCTGTTTTTT. Translation: CASSATVAQSGELFF. Full variable domain (missing parts from reference TRBV25-1 and TRBJ2-2): EADIYQTPRYLVIGTGKKITLECSQTMGHDKMYWYQQDPGMELHLIHYSYGVNSTEKGDLSSESTVSRIRTEHFPLTLESARPSHTSQYLCASSATVAQSGELFFGEGSRLTVL.

In the case of this clone: This same CDR3 is encoded by further DNA sequences in the sample. The chain recombines TRBV29-1 with TRBJ2-1; tentative D call: TRBD2 (5 bases). CDR3 size: 16 residues. CDR1 and CDR2 (germline): SQVTM, ANQGSEA. Trimming left V 3 bases short and J 8 bases short, with 23 bases between. CDR3 protein: CSVEDAETGIGDEQFF. The CDR3 DNA reads TGCAGCGTTGAGGATGCCGAGACGGGGATTGGCGATGAGCAGTTCTTC.

The V gene is TRBV9, the J gene TRBJ2-7; 9 positions agree with TRBD1. Germline-derived CDR1 and CDR2 are SGDLS and YYNGEE. This CDR3 spans 16 amino acids. V trimming: 4 bases; J trimming: 5 bases; junction bases outside the gene matches: 13. CDR3 loop: CASSPRPGQGGHEQYF. The DNA for the CDR3 is TGTGCCAGCAGCCCCCGGCCGGGACAGGGAGGACACGAGCAGTACTTC.

This chain uses TRBV5-6 with TRBJ2-1; 7 bases line up with TRBD2. The trim removed 2 bases at V and 6 bases at J, leaving 8 bases unmatched. CDR1 is SGHDT, CDR2 YYEEEE, per germline. This CDR3 region has 15 residues. The CDR3, as DNA: TGTGCCAGCAGCTTCCGGCGGGAGCGGATCAATGAGCAGTTCTTC. It encodes CASSFRRERINEQFF.

This chain uses TRBV11-2 with TRBJ1-6; 8 bases fit TRBD1. V dropped 5 bases and J dropped 11; count of bases not matched to a gene: 11. This CDR3 region has 15 residues. The V gene's germline CDR1 is SGHAT and CDR2 FQNNGV. In DNA form, the CDR3 reads TGTGCCAGCAGCCCCCGAAGACAGGGGTTTACACCCCTCCACTTT. Amino acids: CASSPRRQGFTPLHF.

The chain combines TRBV27 with TRBJ2-7; 9 bases are a match to TRBD1. Losses at the gene ends were 6 bases for V and 5 bases for J; bases not matched to a gene: 17. The germline gives CDR1 MNHEY, CDR2 SMNVEV (reference sequence). The CDR3 sequence is 17 residues long. This CDR3 is CASRRTGDLFGRDEQYF. DNA for the CDR3: TGTGCCAGCAGACGGACAGGGGATCTCTTCGGAAGGGACGAGCAGTACTTC.